This T cell receptor beta chain was recorded in a study of CD8 T cells in ankylosing spondylitis. From the 5' RACE reads, TCRdb called clonotypes with MiXCR, one entry per CDR3 protein. The sample lists 700,000 to 1,000,000 distinct CDR3 sequences; approximately 12% were seen once. General study findings and limits: Within ankylosing spondylitis blood, a TCR beta motif made up of roughly eight highly homologous variants appeared to be characteristic.

In germline, CDR1 is SGHTA, CDR2 FQGNSA. The CDR3 is 15 residues long. V was cut by 5 bases and J by 6 bases, with 20 bases left in between. As regards this clonotype: What it binds is not known.

Material for sequencing was blood, either unsorted or a sorted T cell fraction (not recorded which). The receptor comes from a male donor with ankylosing spondylitis. The chain recombines TRBV7-2 with TRBJ2-7, with D possibly called TRBD1 or TRBD2 (6 bases each). CDR3 protein: CASSPQGLGGGEQYF. CDR3 DNA sequence: TGTGCCAGCAGCCCGCAGGGTTTGGGGGGCGGCGAGCAGTACTTC.